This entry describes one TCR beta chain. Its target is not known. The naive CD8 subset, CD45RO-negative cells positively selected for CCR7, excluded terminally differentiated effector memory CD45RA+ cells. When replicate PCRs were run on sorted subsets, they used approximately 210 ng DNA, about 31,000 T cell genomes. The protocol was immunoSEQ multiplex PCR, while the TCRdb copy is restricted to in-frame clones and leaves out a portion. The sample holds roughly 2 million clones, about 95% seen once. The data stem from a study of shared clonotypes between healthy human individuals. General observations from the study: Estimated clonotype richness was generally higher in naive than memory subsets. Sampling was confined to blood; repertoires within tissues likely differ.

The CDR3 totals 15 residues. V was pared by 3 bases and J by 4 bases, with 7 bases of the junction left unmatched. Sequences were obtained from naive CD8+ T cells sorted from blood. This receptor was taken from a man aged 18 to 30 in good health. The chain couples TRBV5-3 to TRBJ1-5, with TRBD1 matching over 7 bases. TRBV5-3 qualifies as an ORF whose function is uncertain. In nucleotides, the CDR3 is TGTGCCAGAAGCTCATCGGACAGGCCAAATCAGCCCCAGCATTTT. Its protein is CARSSSDRPNQPQHF.